This T cell receptor beta chain appears in the sequencing data of a study of T cells in Graves' hyperthyroidism and ophthalmopathy. Overall study findings and caveats: Progression to ophthalmopathy was predicted a median of 6.5 months early. Researchers report that a 13 V-J model separated ophthalmopathy from stable hyperthyroidism. Most thyroid clonotypes that were expanded above 0.001 also turned up in blood.

As concerns this clonotype: What it binds is unknown.

With 6 bases removed from V and 1 base from J, the gap between germline ends came to 15 bases. This CDR3 has 14 residues. Per germline, CDR1 SQVTM and CDR2 ANQGSEA. From RNA transcripts, TCR beta CDR3 regions were amplified. HTBI primers were employed in a first-round RT-PCR of the TCR CDR3. In TCRdb, the multiplex PCR reads were re-called with MiXCR into one record per CDR3 protein. The data contain hundreds of thousands of distinct CDR3 sequences, 35% to 40% of them singletons. Exclusion followed for patients with uncontrolled infection, other autoimmune disease, pregnancy or lactation. The receptor was derived from a man aged 18 to 30 with Graves' hyperthyroidism. The material sequenced was blood. The V and J genes are TRBV29-1 and TRBJ1-1; D possibly corresponds to TRBD1 (5 bases). This chain's CDR3 is CSVSLVDRNTEAFF. In nucleotides, the CDR3 is TGCAGCGTCTCGCTTGTAGACAGGAACACTGAAGCTTTCTTT.